This paragraph reports one T cell receptor (beta chain). What it binds is unknown. One end of the junction does not line up with germline, which may come from a read error. The data originate from a study of tumor and adjacent non-tumor tissue in lung cancer. Study details: Stage I to III disease affected 9 to 10 men and a handful of women aged 31 to 76.

CDR3 length equals 15 residues. The germline CDR1 and CDR2 sequences are MDHEN and SYDVKM. Whole-study findings and limits: Tumor TCR diversity, when higher, was linked to shorter survival. Significantly higher TCR diversity was found in tumor than normal lung.

This sample's RNA came from whole unsorted tissue. TCRbeta libraries were built with three rounds of nested PCR, modified from ARM-PCR. One entry per CDR3 protein results from TCRdb running MiXCR on the multiplex PCR reads. The sample gives approximately 150,000 distinct CDR3 sequences, about 71% of which show up once; 15% to 20% is in the top ten. This receptor was obtained from a man aged 55 to 69 with small cell lung cancer. Sequencing was carried out using lung tumor tissue. The chain couples TRBV28 to TRBJ2-7, with 11 bases identical to TRBD2. CDR3 nucleotide sequence: TGTGTCAGCAGCTTGACCGGGACTAGCGGTTACGAGCAGTACTTC. Protein: CVSSLTGTSGYEQYF.